Listed below are T cell receptor beta chains from one sample, sequenced in a study of Ad26.COV2.S vaccination and SARS-CoV-2 variants. Clones were sequenced by immunoSEQ multiplex PCR, and TCRdb holds only the in-frame ones, with some missing. Of 500,000 or so clones in the sample, 80% to 90% were seen once. The sample consisted of peripheral blood, taken in a trial of Ad26.COV2.S vaccine versus placebo. The receptor set was obtained from a person between 18 and 60 years old who received the Ad26.COV2.S COVID-19 vaccine or a placebo. The conserved cysteine and the conserved F or W are not part of the CDR3 here. A D gene is named only where the DNA matches it firmly. The size field is filled for only some rows; it gives once, few, many or a size class.

D gene	clone size	J gene	V gene	CDR3 protein
NA	NA	TRBJ1-4	TRBV4-3	ASSQATGTNEKLF
NA	NA	TRBJ2-6	TRBV9	ASSVLYSGANVLT
NA	NA	TRBJ2-3	TRBV9	ASSTSIGGAKDTQY
NA	NA	TRBJ1-1	TRBV5-1	ASDSSVGGEAF
NA	NA	TRBJ1-6	TRBV5-1	ASSFQGVGSPLH
TRBD1	NA	TRBJ2-7	TRBV18	ASSPGTGGYEQY
NA	NA	TRBJ2-3	TRBV19	ASSIGNSLTDTQY
NA	NA	TRBJ1-4	TRBV30	AWSIGATNEKLF
NA	NA	TRBJ1-5	TRBV7-9	ASSADMWQPQH
TRBD2	NA	TRBJ2-5	TRBV7-9	ASSHPSGGLGETQY
NA	NA	TRBJ2-5	TRBV2	ASRLLAEQETQY
NA	NA	TRBJ2-5	TRBV7-9	ASSWRSQGETQY
NA	once	TRBJ2-5	TRBV7-2	ASSRQDQETQY
NA	once	TRBJ2-5	TRBV28	ASSQDGVLETQY
TRBD1	NA	TRBJ1-2	TRBV10-3	AISRQGIYSGYT
NA	NA	TRBJ2-7	TRBV18	ASSQGAYEQY
NA	NA	TRBJ1-1	TRBV5-1	ASSQGPPQPEAF
NA	NA	TRBJ2-5	TRBV28	ASSPGSRPGETQY
NA	once	TRBJ2-1	TRBV6-1	ASSEAGAPYNEQF
NA	NA	TRBJ1-5	TRBV2	ASSDFGPYINQPQH
TRBD1	NA	TRBJ1-1	TRBV30	AWSSTGGTEAF
NA	NA	TRBJ1-2	TRBV12-3/TRBV12-4	ASRDPSLGGYT
TRBD1	NA	TRBJ1-5	TRBV30	AWSGGTGRNQPQH
NA	NA	TRBJ2-1	TRBV11-2	ASSLEGFEQF
NA	NA	TRBJ1-6	TRBV6-6	ASTREGRMDSPLH
TRBD2	NA	TRBJ2-5	TRBV3-1/TRBV3-2	ASSYHSGGGGQY
NA	NA	TRBJ2-3	TRBV2	ASSNLRDTQY
NA	NA	TRBJ1-1	TRBV6-5	ASAGRWSMKTEAF
TRBD2	NA	TRBJ2-3	TRBV7-8	ASSLTSEADTQY
TRBD2	NA	TRBJ2-5	TRBV7-2	ASSFQRGARETQY
NA	NA	TRBJ1-4	TRBV19	ASKFAPRWGEKLF
NA	NA	TRBJ2-6	TRBV4-1	ASSQEIAGSGANVLT
NA	NA	TRBJ2-2	TRBV7-3	ASSPSVTGELF
NA	NA	TRBJ2-2	TRBV19	ASSQNGGANTGELF
TRBD1	NA	TRBJ2-3	TRBV3-1/TRBV3-2	ASSLQRQGTQY
NA	once	TRBJ2-1	TRBV24-1	ATSDSLTGDNEQF
NA	NA	TRBJ1-1	TRBV5-1	ASSPSFGFGEAF
NA	NA	TRBJ1-1	TRBV2	ASSDTGSTEAF
NA	NA	TRBJ1-2	TRBV20-1	SASYQGYGYT
TRBD1	NA	TRBJ2-3	TRBV5-1	ASSDSGTGGDTQY
NA	NA	TRBJ2-3	TRBV7-8	ASSMKHTAPSTDTQY
NA	NA	TRBJ2-1	TRBV9	ASSVGGGDLYNEQF
NA	once	TRBJ2-5	TRBV7-2	ASSLDSGAETQY